The 21 T cell receptor beta chains below were found in one sample sequenced in a study of glioma-infiltrating T cells. The iRepertoire nested amplicon-rescue multiplex PCR amplified TCR alpha and beta CDR3s from RNA. MiXCR, applied by TCRdb to the multiplex PCR reads, yields one record per CDR3 protein. The sample records tens of thousands of distinct CDR3 sequences, around 23% being singletons. Sequencing input: glioma tissue, nonneoplastic brain tissue, or PBMCs (not recorded which). Every receptor here comes from a human donor with low-grade glioma or glioblastoma, undergoing nonglioma brain surgery, or in good health (not recorded which).

This clonotype was seen at least ten times. The CDR3 DNA reads as TGTGCCAGCAGTCCCGACAGGGGCAATTCACCCCTCCACTTT. Encoded protein: CASSPDRGNSPLHF. The chain links TRBV12-3 or TRBV12-4 to TRBJ1-6; TRBD1 matches at 8 bases. The CDR3 is made up of 14 amino acids. The trim removed 5 bases at V and 7 bases at J, leaving 4 bases unmatched.

This clonotype was counted only a few times. V is TRBV4-1 and J is TRBJ2-6; no reliable D call. Trimming took 0 bases from V and 0 from J, leaving 9 bases between them. This CDR3 has 17 residues. Per the germline V gene, CDR1 is MGHRA and CDR2 is YSYEKL. The CDR3 here is CASSQDRVRSGANVLTF. The CDR3 nucleotides are TGCGCCAGCAGCCAAGATCGGGTTCGCTCTGGGGCCAACGTCCTGACTTTC.

The chain uses TRBV6-5 and TRBJ2-7, with TRBD1 identical over 7 bases. V lost 2 bases and J lost 2; bases outside the gene matches: 9. The CDR3 consists of 16 residues. Per germline, CDR1 MNHEY and CDR2 SVGAGI. The CDR3 is CASSYDPGTDTYEQYF. In nucleotides, the CDR3 is TGTGCCAGCAGTTACGACCCCGGGACAGACACCTACGAGCAGTACTTC.

On this clonotype itself: A single base separates this from a much larger clone, so it may be a read error. V and J are TRBV3-1 and TRBJ1-6; D remains unclear. The CDR3 runs to 13 residues. Trimming stripped 7 bases from V and 9 bases from J, with 13 bases between. Germline CDR1 reads LGHDT; CDR2 reads YNNKEL (reference sequence). The CDR3 DNA follows: TGTGCCAGCATGCAGGTCCGGGGTTCACCCCTCCACTTT. Its protein is CASMQVRGSPLHF. The full variable domain, rest sourced from reference TRBV3-1 and TRBJ1-6, is DTAVSQTPKYLVTQMGNDKSIKCEQNLGHDTMYWYKQDSKKFLKIMFSYNNKELIINETVPNRFSPKSPDKAHLNLHINSLELGDSAVYFCASMQVRGSPLHFGNGTRLTVT.

This clonotype was detected ten times or more. The chain is built from TRBV6-2 or TRBV6-3 and TRBJ2-3; 9 positions match TRBD2. The J segment lost 2 bases and the V segment lost 6 bases, leaving 12 bases of the junction unmatched. Germline lookup yields CDR1 MNHEY and CDR2 SVGEGT. CDR3 length: 17 residues. The CDR3 protein is CASSPDLAGANTDTQYF. The CDR3 bases are TGTGCCAGCAGCCCCGACTTAGCGGGGGCCAACACAGATACGCAGTATTTT.

This clonotype occurred many times. One junction end does not reproduce the germline sequence, and a read error may be involved. V and J are TRBV6-4 and TRBJ1-1; weak D call: TRBD1 (5 bases). This CDR3 has 12 residues. Germline V gene sequence: CDR1 MRHNA, CDR2 SNTAGT. CDR3 DNA: TGTGCCAGCAGCGACTGGGGGACTGAAGCTTTCTTT. Its protein is CASSDWGTEAFF.

A word on this clonotype: Being one base from a much bigger clone, this may be a read error. The CDR3 does not end in the conserved phenylalanine or tryptophan, so this is likely a read error. The V and J genes are TRBV5-1 and TRBJ1-2; a possible D gene is TRBD1 (5 bases). Trimming cost V 2 bases and J 7 bases, with 9 bases left between them. Germline CDR1 SGHRS, CDR2 YFSETQ. The CDR3 covers 12 residues. DNA of the CDR3: TGCGCCAGCAGCTTTATGGGACTTGGCTACACCTCC. Translating gives CASSFMGLGYTS.

This clonotype was recorded many times. The genes are TRBV27 and TRBJ2-1, with TRBD2 identical over 12 bases. CDR3 length: 15 residues. V was clipped by 4 bases and J by 8 bases; unmatched bases: 6. Germline V lookup: CDR1 MNHEY, CDR2 SMNVEV (reference sequence). CDR3: CASSYLAGGPDEQFF. In DNA form, the CDR3 reads TGTGCCAGCAGTTATCTAGCGGGAGGGCCGGATGAGCAGTTCTTC.

This clonotype was detected ten times or more. This chain connects TRBV6-2 or TRBV6-3 to TRBJ1-5; 7 bases line up with TRBD1. The V and J ends lost 4 bases and 2 bases, in that order; junction bases with no gene match: 11. The CDR3 consists of 17 residues. Germline V gene lookup returns CDR1 MNHEY and CDR2 SVGEGT. CDR3 sequence: CASSSLTGTWRNQPQHF. The CDR3 nucleotides are TGTGCCAGCAGTTCCTTGACAGGGACGTGGCGCAATCAGCCCCAGCATTTT.

Only a few counts were recorded for this clonotype. The rearrangement joins TRBV18 to TRBJ1-4, with a weak D call TRBD1 (5 bases). This CDR3 spans 15 amino acids. Germline V lookup: CDR1 KGHSH, CDR2 LQKENI. The ends were cut back, 3 bases at V and 5 bases at J, with 13 bases in the middle. The CDR3 DNA reads as TGTGCCAGCTCACCTTGGGACGGACTAAATGAAAAACTGTTTTTT. Its protein product is CASSPWDGLNEKLFF.

A remark on this clonotype: With a much larger clone just one base away, this may be a read error. The genes are TRBV19 and TRBJ2-3, with 12 bases lining up with TRBD2. V was pared by 10 bases and J by 6 bases, with 11 bases of the junction left unmatched. Germline CDR1 reads LNHDA; CDR2 reads SQIVND (reference sequence). The CDR3 has 15 amino acids. The CDR3 sequence: CANTRTSGAVDTQYF. CDR3 nucleotide sequence: TGTGCCAATACCAGGACTAGCGGGGCCGTCGATACGCAGTATTTT.

This clonotype was found a few times. The junction differs from germline at one of its ends, possibly a read error. The chain combines TRBV11-1 with TRBJ2-3, with D hard to call. This CDR3 is built from 13 residues. Germline V gene data show CDR1 as SGHAT and CDR2 as FQDESV (reference sequence). Written as DNA, the CDR3 is TGTGCCAGCAGCTTAGAGGTCACAGATAAGCAGTATTTT. Amino acid sequence: CASSLEVTDKQYF.

This clonotype was seen ten or more times. The rearrangement uses TRBV5-1 and TRBJ1-6; D gene ambiguous. Between the trimmed V and J ends, which lost 0 bases and 10 bases, there was a span of 8 bases. The CDR3 loop spans 13 amino acids. Germline values: CDR1 SGHRS, CDR2 YFSETQ. CDR3 bases: TGCGCCAGCAGCTTGGCAGGTAGATCACCCCTCCACTTT. Amino acid sequence: CASSLAGRSPLHF.

The rearrangement joins TRBV29-1 to TRBJ2-5, with D unresolved. V was pared by 1 base and J by 2 bases, with 8 bases between. The V gene's germline CDR1 is SQVTM and CDR2 ANQGSEA. The CDR3 is made up of 13 amino acids. CDR3 nucleotides: TGCAGCGTTGAAGCCTGGGTACAAGAGACCCAGTACTTC. Translation: CSVEAWVQETQYF.

This clonotype was counted many times. J is TRBJ1-5 and V is TRBV19; D is uncertain. Trimming removed 3 bases from V and 7 bases from J, with 7 bases in between. Germline V gene sequence: CDR1 LNHDA, CDR2 SQIVND (reference sequence). This CDR3 has 12 residues. DNA for the CDR3: TGTGCCAGTAGTATTGGATGGCAGCCCCAGCATTTT. The encoded protein is CASSIGWQPQHF.

The J gene is TRBJ1-3, the V gene TRBV5-1; D is undetermined. The germline V and J ends were trimmed by 4 bases and 4 bases, with 15 bases remaining between them. The CDR3 runs to 15 residues. Germline V gene lookup returns CDR1 SGHRS and CDR2 YFSETQ. As DNA, the CDR3 is TGCGCCAGCAGCAGCGACGGTCCCCCGGGAAACACCATATATTTT. It translates to CASSSDGPPGNTIYF.

This clonotype appeared many times. This sequence joins TRBV2 and TRBJ1-1, with D unresolved. V was cut by 7 bases and J by 1 base, with 10 bases left in between. The CDR3 totals 13 residues. Germline V lookup: CDR1 SNHLY, CDR2 FYNNEI. DNA for the CDR3: TGTGCCAGCACTCCAGGCCGGAACACTGAAGCTTTCTTT. Encoded protein: CASTPGRNTEAFF.

The J gene is TRBJ2-2, the V gene TRBV7-9; no definite D call. The CDR3 sequence is 12 residues long. The germline gives CDR1 SEHNR, CDR2 FQNEAQ (reference sequence). Trimming stripped 2 bases from V and 7 bases from J, with 5 bases between. The CDR3 reads CASSLTNGELFF. CDR3 nucleotide sequence: TGTGCCAGCAGCTTAACCAACGGGGAGCTGTTTTTT.

The gene calls are TRBV5-4 and TRBJ2-7; 14 positions match TRBD2. Germline CDR1 reads SGHNT; CDR2 reads YYREEE (reference sequence). The CDR3 spans 16 residues. V lost 5 bases, J lost 3 bases, and 7 bases stayed unmatched. The DNA of the CDR3 is TGTGCCAGCAGTAAGGGACTAGCGGGAGATCTCTACGAGCAGTACTTC. As protein: CASSKGLAGDLYEQYF.

A note on this clonotype: One end of the junction is discordant with germline, which a read error may explain. The chain joins TRBV15 to TRBJ2-5, with D maybe TRBD1 (5 bases). This CDR3 is 13 amino acids long. Germline-derived CDR1 and CDR2 are LNHNV and YYDKDF (reference sequence). CDR3 protein: CATIRDISRAALF. The DNA of the CDR3 is TGTGCCACCATTAGAGATATTAGCAGGGCTGCCCTCTTC.

V is TRBV6-1 and J is TRBJ1-5; D may be TRBD1 (5 bases). The germline CDR1 and CDR2 sequences are MNHNS and SASEGT. The CDR3 has 15 amino acids. Trimming pared 2 bases from V and 12 bases from J, leaving 20 bases between. CDR3 loop: CASSERVRVGISQHF. CDR3 DNA sequence: TGTGCCAGCAGTGAAAGAGTCAGGGTTGGAATCAGCCAGCATTTT.